One and the same sample provided the 19 T cell receptor beta chains below, sequenced in a study of shared clonotypes between healthy human individuals. Profiled with immunoSEQ multiplex PCR; TCRdb holds only in-frame clones, not every one. The profile shows about 470,000 clones, around 75% of them singletons. Sequences were obtained from PBMCs. The receptors shown here come from a middle-aged woman in good health. Some clones in this sample may be carry-over from other donors' samples.

The chain has TRBV7-2 and TRBJ2-1; no firm D call. In germline, CDR1 is SGHTA, CDR2 FQGNSA. V was clipped by 7 bases and J by 1 base, with 14 bases between them. This CDR3 has 15 amino acids. CDR3 residues: CASMADSGSYNEQFF. In nucleotides, the CDR3 is TGTGCCAGCATGGCCGATAGTGGTTCCTACAATGAGCAGTTCTTC.

The CDR3 is CASSFRTGGIYEQYF. The CDR3 nucleotides read TGCGCCAGCAGCTTCCGGACAGGGGGCATTTACGAGCAGTACTTC. The chain recombines TRBV5-1 with TRBJ2-7, with 11 bases matching TRBD1. V shed 2 bases and J 4 bases; nucleotides not matched to a gene: 5. This CDR3 contains 15 residues. Germline-derived CDR1 and CDR2 are SGHRS and YFSETQ.

V is TRBV5-1 and J is TRBJ1-4; D is perhaps TRBD1 (6 bases). Deletions cut 0 bases from V and 4 bases from J, with 7 bases between. The germline CDR1 and CDR2 sequences are SGHRS and YFSETQ. The CDR3 is 14 residues long. CDR3 nucleotides: TGCGCCAGCAGCTTGGGACAGGATAATGAAAAACTGTTTTTT. Encoded protein: CASSLGQDNEKLFF.

This clone showed up just a few times. This chain uses TRBV19 with TRBJ2-7, with D possibly TRBD2 on 5 matching bases. The ends were cut back, 3 bases at V and 0 bases at J, with 12 bases in the middle. CDR3 length: 15 amino acids. CDR1 and CDR2 from the germline V gene are LNHDA and SQIVND (reference sequence). CDR3 sequence reads: CASSMKWESSYEQYF. In nucleotides, the CDR3 is TGTGCCAGTAGTATGAAGTGGGAGAGCTCCTACGAGCAGTACTTC.

The chain couples TRBV2 to TRBJ1-4; 10 positions agree with TRBD1. The CDR3 length is 15 residues. Germline V lookup: CDR1 SNHLY, CDR2 FYNNEI. V lost 6 bases to trimming and J lost 7 bases; unmatched junction nucleotides: 8. The CDR3 nucleotides read TGTGCCAGCAGAGCGGGACAGGGGTTATCTGAAAAACTGTTTTTT. This translates into CASRAGQGLSEKLFF.

As to this clone: This CDR3 is also generated by other DNA sequences in the sample. The rearrangement links TRBV9 to TRBJ2-3; D gene uncertain. With 0 bases removed from V and 0 bases from J, the gap between germline ends came to 5 bases. The germline gives CDR1 SGDLS, CDR2 YYNGEE. This CDR3 contains 14 residues. As DNA, the CDR3 is TGTGCCAGCAGCGTAGGGAGAAGCACAGATACGCAGTATTTT. Protein product: CASSVGRSTDTQYF. Looking up the rest from reference TRBV9 and TRBJ2-3 gives the full variable domain: DSGVTQTPKHLITATGQRVTLRCSPRSGDLSVYWYQQSLDQGLQFLIQYYNGEERAKGNILERFSAQQFPDLHSELNLSSLELGDSALYFCASSVGRSTDTQYFGPGTRLTVL.

This clone was observed a few times. The identical CDR3 is also encoded by other nucleotide sequences in the sample. This chain links TRBV2 with TRBJ1-5; a possible D gene is TRBD1 (6 bases). V was trimmed by 0 bases and J by 7 bases, leaving 13 bases between them. The length of the CDR3 is 15 residues. Germline CDR1 SNHLY, CDR2 FYNNEI. CDR3 amino acids: CASSEARGAGQPQHF. CDR3 DNA sequence: TGTGCCAGCAGTGAAGCACGGGGGGCTGGGCAGCCCCAGCATTTT.

This chain uses TRBV19 with TRBJ1-1, with D perhaps TRBD1 (6 bases). Germline values: CDR1 LNHDA, CDR2 SQIVND (reference sequence). The CDR3 is 14 amino acids. Trimming shortened V by 6 bases and J by 10 bases, and 21 bases separated the two germline ends. The CDR3 sequence is CASSFLPSGDRAFF. The CDR3 DNA follows: TGTGCCAGTAGCTTTCTCCCTTCAGGGGATCGAGCTTTCTTT.

The chain combines TRBV6-5 with TRBJ2-7; D unclear. V lost 4 bases to trimming and J lost 8 bases, with 12 bases between them. This CDR3 contains 12 residues. Germline-derived CDR1 and CDR2 are MNHEY and SVGAGI. CDR3 sequence reads: CASSSDGVQQYF. The DNA of the CDR3 is TGTGCCAGCAGTTCGGACGGTGTTCAGCAGTACTTC.

The V call is TRBV5-1, the J call TRBJ2-7, with 8 bases lining up with TRBD2. With V trimmed by 5 bases and J by 3 bases, 7 bases remained unmatched. CDR1 and CDR2 from the germline V gene are SGHRS and YFSETQ. The CDR3 has 14 amino acids. The CDR3 DNA sequence: TGCGCCAGCAGAGAGCGGGAGCCGGGCTACGAGCAGTACTTC. Protein sequence: CASREREPGYEQYF.

The sample holds one count of this clone. V is TRBV9 and J is TRBJ2-1, with 12 bases identical to TRBD1. Looked up from germline, CDR1 is SGDLS and CDR2 is YYNGEE. The V gene end was trimmed by 3 bases and the J gene end by 8 bases; junction bases not matched to a gene: 6. There are 15 residues in the CDR3. CDR3 sequence reads: CASSARDRGRDEQFF. The DNA for the CDR3 is TGTGCCAGCAGCGCCCGGGACAGGGGGCGGGATGAGCAGTTCTTC.

The V call is TRBV23-1, the J call TRBJ2-7; the match to TRBD1 covers 8 bases. TRBV23-1 is sorted into the ORF group, with uncertain function. The CDR3 sequence is 15 residues long. V shed 0 bases, J shed 5 bases, and the junction held 6 bases outside the gene matches. The CDR3 loop reads CASSQSRRGRHEQYF. The CDR3 DNA is TGCGCCAGCAGTCAATCGCGCAGGGGGCGGCACGAGCAGTACTTC.

This rearrangement joins TRBV5-1 to TRBJ2-3; possibly TRBD2 for D (6 bases). The CDR3 has 13 amino acids. Germline loops: CDR1 SGHRS, CDR2 YFSETQ. V shed 4 bases and J shed 6 bases, with 12 bases lying between them. CDR3 sequence (DNA): TGCGCCAGCAGCCCCATGACTAGGGATACGCAGTATTTT. This encodes CASSPMTRDTQYF.

The V call is TRBV7-9, the J call TRBJ2-1; 7 bases map to TRBD2. Germline lookup yields CDR1 SEHNR and CDR2 FQNEAQ (reference sequence). With 5 bases clipped from V and 3 bases from J, the junction kept 10 bases outside the gene matches. CDR3 length equals 16 residues. The DNA of the CDR3 is TGTGCCAGCAGCCCGGGGCGGGAGTTGGTCTACAATGAGCAGTTCTTC. It codes for CASSPGRELVYNEQFF. Full variable domain (remainder filled in from reference TRBV7-9 and TRBJ2-1): DTGVSQNPRHKITKRGQNVTFRCDPISEHNRLYWYRQTLGQGPEFLTYFQNEAQLEKSRLLSDRFSAERPKGSFSTLEIQRTEQGDSAMYLCASSPGRELVYNEQFFGPGTRLTVL.

This chain joins TRBV2 and TRBJ1-1; tentatively, D is TRBD1 (5 bases). In germline, CDR1 is SNHLY, CDR2 FYNNEI. This CDR3 has 16 amino acids. V lost 0 bases, J lost 6 bases, and 17 bases lay in between. The CDR3 DNA reads as TGTGCCAGCAGTGAAGCGCTTCCGGGGGGAGTAGCTGAAGCTTTCTTT. Residues: CASSEALPGGVAEAFF.

This clone appeared many times. The rearrangement links TRBV7-9 to TRBJ2-1; 14 nucleotides line up with TRBD2. The CDR3 covers 15 residues. The germline CDR1 and CDR2 sequences are SEHNR and FQNEAQ (reference sequence). V lost 5 bases to trimming and J lost 8 bases; unmatched junction nucleotides: 5. CDR3 in DNA: TGTGCCAGCAGCCGCGGGACTAGCGGGAGCGATGAGCAGTTCTTC. As protein: CASSRGTSGSDEQFF.

V and J are TRBV6-1 and TRBJ1-4, with D perhaps matching TRBD1 (5 bases). V lost 2 bases and J 5 bases, leaving 9 bases between the germline ends. Germline CDR1 and CDR2: MNHNS and SASEGT. This CDR3 region has 14 residues. The CDR3 sequence: CASSERGGNEKLFF. The DNA for the CDR3 is TGTGCCAGCAGTGAAAGGGGAGGGAATGAAAAACTGTTTTTT.

The V gene is TRBV6-5, the J gene TRBJ2-1; TRBD2 aligns across 10 bases. V lost 6 bases and J lost 4; bases outside the gene matches: 6. This CDR3 is built from 15 residues. Germline CDR1 and CDR2: MNHEY and SVGAGI. The CDR3 sequence: CASRDGLAEYNEQFF. As DNA, the CDR3 is TGTGCCAGCAGGGACGGACTAGCGGAGTACAATGAGCAGTTCTTC.

V and J are TRBV28 and TRBJ1-5, with 8 bases fitting TRBD1. Germline V lookup: CDR1 MDHEN, CDR2 SYDVKM. The CDR3 loop spans 15 amino acids. V shed 6 bases, J shed 6 bases, and the junction held 10 bases outside the gene matches. CDR3 DNA sequence: TGTGCCAGCAGAAGGACAGGGACGACAGGTCAGCCCCAGCATTTT. Its translation is CASRRTGTTGQPQHF. Full variable domain (rest looked up from reference TRBV28 and TRBJ1-5): DVKVTQSSRYLVKRTGEKVFLECVQDMDHENMFWYRQDPGLGLRLIYFSYDVKMKEKGDIPEGYSVSREKKERFSLILESASTNQTSMYLCASRRTGTTGQPQHFGDGTRLSIL.